The rows below give T cell receptor beta chains drawn from one sample of a study of blood T cell repertoires in COVID-19. The protocol was immunoSEQ multiplex PCR, while the TCRdb copy is restricted to in-frame clones and leaves out a portion. The data contain some 200,000 clones, roughly four fifths of them seen just once; the ten biggest clones take up 6% to 7%. Sequencing was performed on peripheral blood. The receptor set was obtained from a woman aged 40 to 50 with acute or convalescent COVID-19. The CDR3 runs from the conserved cysteine through the conserved F or W. A D gene is named only where the DNA matches it firmly. Expanded clones get a size class; other rows say once, few or many, or leave the size out.

.,TRBV2,.,TRBJ2-2,TGTGCCAGCGGGGAACAGGGTATCGTGAACACCGGGGAGCTGTTTTTT,CASGEQGIVNTGELFF
.,TRBV5-1,.,TRBJ1-4,TGCGCCAGCAGCCCCCGGACAAGTAATGAAAAACTGTTTTTT,CASSPRTSNEKLFF
.,TRBV5-4,TRBD1,TRBJ2-5,TGTGCCAGCAGCACCGGACAGGGGCAAGAGACCCAGTACTTC,CASSTGQGQETQYF
few,TRBV7-8,TRBD1,TRBJ1-6,TGTGCCAGCAGCACGACAGGGGCAGTTAATTCACCCCTCCACTTT,CASSTTGAVNSPLHF
.,TRBV4-1,TRBD2,TRBJ2-5,TGCGCCAGCAGCCAAGGGGTAGTCAGAACTAGCGGGTACCAAGAGACCCAGTACTTC,CASSQGVVRTSGYQETQYF
.,TRBV2,.,TRBJ2-4,TGTGCCAGCAGTACGGACAGCGTAGGGAACATTCAGTACTTC,CASSTDSVGNIQYF
.,TRBV5-1,TRBD1,TRBJ2-2,TGCGCCAGCAGCTTCGGACAGGGACACACCGGGGAGCTGTTTTTT,CASSFGQGHTGELFF
once,TRBV19,.,TRBJ2-2,TGTGCCAGTAGTGACATAAACACCGGGGAGCTGTTTTTT,CASSDINTGELFF
.,TRBV6-2/TRBV6-3,TRBD1,TRBJ2-2,TGTGCCAGCAGTTCCCTCCGGACAGGGAACACCGGGGAGCTGTTTTTT,CASSSLRTGNTGELFF
.,TRBV15,.,TRBJ2-7,TGTGCCACCAGCAGAGATTCCCGCGGATCCTACGAGCAGTACTTC,CATSRDSRGSYEQYF
.,TRBV27,.,TRBJ2-1,TGTGCCACCACGATCCGACTAACGAGTTACTACAATGAGCAGTTCTTC,CATTIRLTSYYNEQFF
.,TRBV28,TRBD2,TRBJ2-3,TGTGCCAGCAGTTCTGAACAAGCGGGGGGAAACACAGATACGCAGTATTTT,CASSSEQAGGNTDTQYF
.,TRBV18,.,TRBJ2-5,TGTGCCAGCTCACAACTACCCAGGGAAGAGACCCAGTACTTC,CASSQLPREETQYF
once,TRBV11-2,TRBD2,TRBJ2-1,TGTGCCAGCAGCTTCCTAGCGGGCTCCTACAATGAGCAGTTCTTC,CASSFLAGSYNEQFF
.,TRBV7-9,TRBD1,TRBJ1-2,TGTGCCAGCAGCCTGGGACAGAACTATGGCTACACCTTC,CASSLGQNYGYTF
few,TRBV5-1,.,TRBJ1-2,TGCGCCAGCAGCTTGGCTCCAATAGCTAACTATGGCTACACCTTC,CASSLAPIANYGYTF
.,TRBV5-6,.,TRBJ1-1,TGTGCCAGCAGCTTGTACGACAGGTTGAACACTGAAGCTTTCTTT,CASSLYDRLNTEAFF
.,TRBV7-9,.,TRBJ2-3,TGTGCCAGCAGCTGGGGCAGGGCAATGGCAGATACGCAGTATTTT,CASSWGRAMADTQYF
once,TRBV19,TRBD1,TRBJ2-7,TGTGCCAGTAGTTGGGGGGACAGGGCGAGCTCCTACGAGCAGTACTTC,CASSWGDRASSYEQYF
.,TRBV2,.,TRBJ1-3,TGTGCCAGCAGCGCGGACCGGGTCAGGGCCTCTGGAAACACCATATATTTT,CASSADRVRASGNTIYF
once,TRBV5-6,TRBD2,TRBJ2-7,TGTGCCAGCAGCTCCTTTAGCGGGAGTAGTTTCTACGAGCAGTACTTC,CASSSFSGSSFYEQYF
.,TRBV4-1,TRBD2,TRBJ2-3,TGCGCCAGCAGCCAGTCTAGGGCGGGGCTAGCGGGGGACACAGATACGCAGTATTTT,CASSQSRAGLAGDTDTQYF
.,TRBV3-1/TRBV3-2,.,TRBJ2-3,TGTGCCAGCAGCCAAACCTCGACTTTCGGTGGTTATACGCAGTATTTT,CASSQTSTFGGYTQYF
.,TRBV23-1,.,TRBJ2-7,TGCGCCAGCCCGGACAGCTCCTACGAGCAGTACTTC,CASPDSSYEQYF
once,TRBV2,.,TRBJ1-3,TGTGCCAGCAGTGAACAGGGTTCAGGAAACACCATATATTTT,CASSEQGSGNTIYF
.,TRBV24-1,TRBD1,TRBJ2-1,TGTGCCACCAGTGATTTTGGGACAGGGGTCTACAATGAGCAGTTCTTC,CATSDFGTGVYNEQFF
.,TRBV27,.,TRBJ2-7,TGTGCCAGCAGTTTCGGGACTGGAGCCTACGAGCAGTACTTC,CASSFGTGAYEQYF
.,TRBV6-5,.,TRBJ2-7,TGTGCCAGCAGGGACTATTCAAGCTCCTACGAGCAGTACTTC,CASRDYSSSYEQYF
.,TRBV6-5,TRBD2,TRBJ2-7,TGTGCCAGCAGGCAACTAGCGGGGGCTGCCTACGAGCAGTACTTC,CASRQLAGAAYEQYF